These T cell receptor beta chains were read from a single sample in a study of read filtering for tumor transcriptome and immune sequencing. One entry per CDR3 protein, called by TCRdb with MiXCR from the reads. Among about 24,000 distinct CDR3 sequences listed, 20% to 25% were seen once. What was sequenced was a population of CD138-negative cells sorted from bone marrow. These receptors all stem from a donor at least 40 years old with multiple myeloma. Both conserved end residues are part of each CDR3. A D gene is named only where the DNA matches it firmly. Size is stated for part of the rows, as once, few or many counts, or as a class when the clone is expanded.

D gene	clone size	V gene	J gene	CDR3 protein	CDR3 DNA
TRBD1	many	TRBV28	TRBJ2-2	CASSSLGTGGVVGELFF	TGTGCCAGCAGTTCGCTAGGGACAGGGGGGGTAGTCGGGGAGCTGTTTTTT
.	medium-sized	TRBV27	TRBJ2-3	CASSPIGSGSTDTQYF	TGTGCCAGCAGTCCTATAGGGAGCGGGAGCACAGATACGCAGTATTTT
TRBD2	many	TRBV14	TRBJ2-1	CASSPTSGRAGSYEQFF	TGTGCCAGCAGCCCTACTAGCGGGAGGGCCGGTAGTTATGAGCAGTTCTTC
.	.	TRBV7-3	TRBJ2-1	CASSLGVHNEQSF	TGTGCCAGCAGCTTGGGGGTCCACAATGAGCAGTCCTTC
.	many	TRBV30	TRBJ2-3	CASSGSTDTQYF	TGTGCCAGTAGCGGAAGCACAGATACGCAGTATTTT
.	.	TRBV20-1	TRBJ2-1	CSAPGTLKGSYNDQFF	TGCAGTGCTCCCGGGACTTTGAAAGGCTCCTACAATGATCAGTTCTTC
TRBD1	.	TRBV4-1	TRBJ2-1	CASSQENRGSSYNEQFF	TGCGCCAGCAGCCAAGAGAACAGGGGAAGCTCCTACAATGAGCAGTTCTTC
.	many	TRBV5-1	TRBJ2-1	CASSLAMGAKHNEQFF	TGCGCCAGCAGCTTGGCCATGGGGGCTAAGCACAATGAGCAGTTCTTC
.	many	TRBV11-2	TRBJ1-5	CASSFGAPPQPQHF	TGTGCCAGCAGCTTCGGGGCCCCCCCCCAGCCCCAGCATTTT
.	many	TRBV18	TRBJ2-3	CASSRTDTQYF	TGTGCCAGCTCACGCACAGATACGCAGTATTTT
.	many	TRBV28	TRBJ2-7	CASSPAGQEGEQYF	TGTGCCAGCAGCCCCGCGGGTCAGGAGGGAGAGCAGTACTTC
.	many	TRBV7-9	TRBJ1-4	CASSLTAFNEKLFF	TGTGCCAGCAGCCTGACGGCCTTTAATGAAAAACTGTTTTTT
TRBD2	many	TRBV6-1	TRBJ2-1	CASSLLLAGENNEQFF	TGTGCCAGCAGCCTATTACTAGCGGGAGAAAACAATGAGCAGTTCTTC
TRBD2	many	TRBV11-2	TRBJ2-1	CASSSITRLGLVYEQFF	TGTGCCAGCAGCTCCATCACCCGACTAGGACTAGTCTATGAGCAGTTCTTC
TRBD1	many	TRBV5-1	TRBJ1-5	CASSPGQGERNQPQHF	TGCGCCAGCAGCCCCGGACAGGGAGAACGGAATCAGCCCCAGCATTTT
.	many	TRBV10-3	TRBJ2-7	CAISEPRGTSYEQYF	TGTGCCATCAGTGAGCCCAGGGGAACCTCCTACGAGCAGTACTTC
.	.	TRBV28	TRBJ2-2	CASSLPLRPGAGELFF	TGTGCCAGCAGTTTACCCTTGCGGCCGGGGGCCGGGGAGCTGTTTTTT
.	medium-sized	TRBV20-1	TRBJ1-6	CSAPKVGELRNSPLHF	TGCAGTGCACCGAAGGTCGGGGAGCTTCGGAATTCACCCCTCCACTTT
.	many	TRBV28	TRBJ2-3	CASNGPGDTDTQYF	TGTGCCAGCAACGGGCCGGGGGACACAGATACGCAGTATTTT
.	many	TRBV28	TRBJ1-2	CASSLSTLAYGYTF	TGTGCCAGCAGTTTAAGCACCCTCGCCTACGGCTACACCTTC
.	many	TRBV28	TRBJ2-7	CASSPTGNRHEQYF	TGTGCCAGCAGTCCTACAGGGAACAGGCACGAGCAGTACTTC
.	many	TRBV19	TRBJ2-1	CASSGDSSYNEQFF	TGTGCCAGTAGTGGGGACTCCTCCTACAATGAGCAGTTCTTC
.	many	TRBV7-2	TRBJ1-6	CASSLRLGKNSPLHF	TGTGCCAGCAGCTTAAGATTAGGGAAAAATTCACCCCTCCACTTT
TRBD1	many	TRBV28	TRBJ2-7	CASSSPGTGSHEQYF	TGTGCCAGCAGTTCTCCCGGGACAGGGAGTCACGAGCAGTACTTC
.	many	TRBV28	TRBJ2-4	CASSLMGLSYF	TGTGCCAGCAGTTTAATGGGCCTCTCGTACTTC
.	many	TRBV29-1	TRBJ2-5	CSVLTGQETQYF	TGCAGCGTGCTGACAGGCCAAGAGACCCAGTACTTC
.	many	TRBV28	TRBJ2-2	CASSLSRPGRELFF	TGTGCCAGCAGCCTGAGCAGGCCAGGACGGGAGCTGTTTTTT
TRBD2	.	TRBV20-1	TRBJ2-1	CSARSLAANNEQFF	TGCAGTGCTAGGTCCCTAGCGGCCAACAATGAGCAGTTCTTC
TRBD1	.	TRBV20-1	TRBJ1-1	CSAIDRADTEAFF	TGCAGTGCTATTGACAGGGCGGACACTGAAGCTTTCTTT
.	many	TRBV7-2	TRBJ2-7	CASSFIKFEQYF	TGTGCCAGCAGCTTTATCAAGTTCGAGCAGTACTTC
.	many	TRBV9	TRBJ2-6	CASSALSGANVLTF	TGTGCCAGCAGCGCACTCTCTGGGGCCAACGTCCTGACTTTC
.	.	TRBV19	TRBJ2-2	CASTAMGWANTGELFF	TGTGCCAGTACCGCGATGGGGTGGGCTAACACCGGGGAGCTGTTTTTT
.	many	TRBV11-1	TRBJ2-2	CASSLRGPSGTGELFF	TGTGCCAGCAGCCTCAGAGGACCCTCGGGCACCGGGGAGCTGTTTTTT
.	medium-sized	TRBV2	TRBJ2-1	CASSEYGQGEQFF	TGTGCCAGCAGTGAATATGGGCAGGGCGAGCAGTTCTTC
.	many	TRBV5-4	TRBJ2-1	CASSAGSYEQFF	TGTGCCAGCAGCGCGGGTAGTTATGAGCAGTTCTTC
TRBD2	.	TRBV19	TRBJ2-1	CVSSSSGSSYNEQFF	TGTGTCAGTAGTTCTAGCGGGAGCTCCTACAATGAGCAGTTCTTC
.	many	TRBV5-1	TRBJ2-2	CASSLNGELFF	TGCGCCAGCAGCTTGAACGGGGAGCTGTTTTTT
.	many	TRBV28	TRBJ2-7	CASSLQRSSYEQYF	TGTGCCAGCAGTTTACAGCGGAGCTCCTACGAGCAGTACTTC
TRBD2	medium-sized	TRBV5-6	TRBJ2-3	CASSLSGTFTDTQYF	TGTGCCAGCAGCTTGAGCGGGACCTTCACAGATACGCAGTATTTT
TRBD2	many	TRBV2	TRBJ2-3	CASSPSGATDTQYF	TGTGCCAGCAGCCCTAGCGGGGCCACAGATACGCAGTATTTT
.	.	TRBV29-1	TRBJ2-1	CSFGGEGTGYNEQFF	TGCAGCTTCGGTGGGGAAGGTACAGGGTACAATGAGCAGTTCTTC
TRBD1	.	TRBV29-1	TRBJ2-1	CSAGTGFEQFF	TGCAGTGCCGGGACAGGGTTCGAGCAGTTCTTC
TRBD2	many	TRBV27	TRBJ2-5	CASSFDWASGMETQYF	TGTGCCAGCAGTTTTGATTGGGCTAGCGGGATGGAGACCCAGTACTTC
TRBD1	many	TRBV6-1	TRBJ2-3	CASSRPTGPFSTDTQYF	TGTGCCAGCAGTAGACCGACAGGGCCCTTCAGCACAGATACGCAGTATTTT
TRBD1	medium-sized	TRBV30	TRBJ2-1	CAWSRRQGNEQFF	TGTGCCTGGAGTCGGCGACAGGGCAATGAGCAGTTCTTC
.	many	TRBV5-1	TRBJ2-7	CASSWQGSSYEQYF	TGCGCCAGCAGCTGGCAGGGGAGCTCCTACGAGCAGTACTTC
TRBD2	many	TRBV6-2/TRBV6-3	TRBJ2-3	CASSYPNPPPSGRAGGTDTQYF	TGTGCCAGCAGTTACCCTAACCCCCCTCCTAGCGGGAGGGCGGGAGGCACAGATACGCAGTATTTT
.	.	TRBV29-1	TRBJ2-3	CSVKLGTDTQYF	TGCAGCGTGAAACTAGGTACAGATACGCAGTATTTT
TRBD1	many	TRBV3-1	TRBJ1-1	CASSLYIDRGQEAFF	TGTGCCAGCAGCCTCTATATCGACAGGGGACAAGAAGCTTTCTTT
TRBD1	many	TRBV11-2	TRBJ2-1	CASSFADRGTNEQFF	TGTGCCAGCAGCTTTGCGGACAGGGGGACAAATGAGCAGTTCTTC
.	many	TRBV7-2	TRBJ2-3	CASSWTGTGRTDTQYF	TGTGCCAGCAGCTGGACCGGGACGGGGCGCACAGATACGCAGTATTTT
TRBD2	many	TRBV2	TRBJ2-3	CASRLAGGTDTQYF	TGTGCCAGCAGACTAGCGGGAGGCACAGATACGCAGTATTTT
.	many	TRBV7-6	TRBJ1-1	CASSLWNSDEAFF	TGTGCCAGCAGCTTATGGAACAGCGATGAAGCTTTCTTT
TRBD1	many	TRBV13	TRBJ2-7	CASSRDRGHYEQYF	TGTGCCAGCAGCCGTGACAGGGGGCACTACGAGCAGTACTTC
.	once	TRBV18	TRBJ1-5	CASSRGCGNQPQHF	TGTGCCAGCTCACGCGGGTGTGGCAATCAGCCCCAGCATTTT
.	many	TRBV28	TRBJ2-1	CASRRGGAYNEQFF	TGTGCCAGCAGACGAGGGGGGGCCTACAATGAGCAGTTCTTC
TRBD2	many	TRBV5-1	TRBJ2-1	CASSFSSSGGEQFF	TGCGCCAGCAGCTTTTCCTCTAGCGGCGGTGAGCAGTTCTTC
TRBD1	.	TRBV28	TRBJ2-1	CASPKSGTAYNEQFF	TGTGCCAGCCCCAAATCCGGGACAGCCTACAATGAGCAGTTTTTC
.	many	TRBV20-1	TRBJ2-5	CSAGGGRQETQYF	TGCAGTGCTGGGGGAGGAAGGCAAGAGACCCAGTACTTC
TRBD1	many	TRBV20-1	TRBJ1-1	CSARVAGTGKNTEAFF	TGCAGTGCTAGAGTCGCCGGGACAGGAAAGAACACTGAAGCTTTCTTT